This T cell receptor beta chain is from a study of OX40 agonist ivuxolimab in advanced cancers. Regarding the research as a whole: Ivuxolimab was an agonistic, fully human IgG2 monoclonal antibody directed against OX40 (CD134), a costimulatory receptor. Intravenous ivuxolimab was administered to patients every 2 weeks at six dose levels: 0.01, 0.1, 0.3, 1.5, 3 and 10 mg/kg. Of the approximately 50 dose-escalation patients, hepatocellular carcinoma was present in about 20, melanoma in approximately 15, renal cell carcinoma in 9 and head and neck cancer in 9. A male proportion of roughly 85% and a mean age of approximately 62 years, ranging from roughly 23 to 80, were recorded for the dose-escalation cohort. Prior anti-PD-1, anti-PD-L1 or anti-CTLA-4 therapy was permitted, and checkpoint inhibitors had been received by about 44% of dose-escalation patients. Partial responses were achieved by three dose-escalation patients, of whom one had hepatocellular carcinoma and two had cutaneous melanoma. The point of sequencing TCRbeta in the periphery was to test whether ivuxolimab changed TCR sequence diversity and drove clonal T-cell expansion. The paper covers the monotherapy dose-escalation part of the phase I ivuxolimab trial, which included N of about 50 patients. Broad study findings and their caveats: After ivuxolimab, expanded clones were on average more numerous among CD8+ T cells than among CD4+ T cells. At doses of 0.1 to 3.0 mg/kg, clonal expansion of both CD4+ and CD8+ blood T cells was observed from baseline to week 6. In the 0.1-3.0 mg/kg groups, partial responders had among the lowest normalized peripheral clonal expansion, particularly in CD8+ T cells. Antigen specificity was not determined for the clonally expanded peripheral T cells. Low levels of normalized T-cell clonal expansion were also seen in some patients who did not respond.

The trial excluded patients who had a history of autoimmune disease or who were on systemic immunosuppression. In every dose cohort, peripheral blood was drawn for TCR sequencing at baseline, cycle 4 day 1, and cycle 7 day 1. The samples were drawn from a first-in-human, open-label, multicenter phase I dose-escalation trial of ivuxolimab. The trial enrolled adults with locally advanced or metastatic head and neck squamous cell, hepatocellular, melanoma or renal cell carcinoma. Before TCR sequencing, CD4+ and CD8+ T cells were separately sorted from peripheral blood. For sequencing of the TCRbeta CDR3 region, genomic DNA was extracted from the sorted cells. TCRbeta CDR3 regions were sequenced using the immunoSEQ Assay. Here the immuneACCESS table is served through TCRdb, limited to in-frame sequences with V and J called. Missing clones are a known gap in these copies; in checked studies unresolved V genes cover under half, and the rest lacks a known reason. The sample data list 60,000 to 90,000 clones, and 88% of these were observed just once. More than 0.85% of the sample comes from the top ten.

Comments on this clone: Its antigen is currently not known. No much larger clone exists at a distance of one base, and base qualities are not known.

CDR1 and CDR2, per the germline V gene, are MDHEN and SYDVKM. Including cysteine and phenylalanine, the CDR3 has 14 amino acids. Only the CDR3 DNA is retained, 42 bases long and in frame from the first base. V is pruned by 8 bases and J by 4 bases, leaving 8 bases of the junction without a gene match. The clonotype comes from an adult with an advanced solid tumor such as melanoma, head and neck, liver or kidney cancer. Recombination joined TRBV28 with TRBJ1-5, and TRBD1 aligns with 7 junction nucleotides. Sequencing used CD4+ or CD8+ T cells sorted from blood, obtained in a trial of the OX40 agonist ivuxolimab. The CDR3 region has the sequence CASGAGGRNQPQHF. The DNA reads TGTGCCAGCGGGGCAGGGGGTAGGAATCAGCCCCAGCATTTT.